Each of the 13 T cell receptor beta chains below was sequenced from the same sample in a study of T cells of healthy individuals. MiXCR, run by TCRdb on the 5' RACE reads, gives a single entry per CDR3 protein. The repertoire consists of 53,000 or so distinct CDR3 sequences, with roughly 14% occurring once and the leading ten covering around 15%. These receptors were collected from a human donor in good health.

This sequence joins TRBV7-8 and TRBJ2-5; D could derive from TRBD1 or TRBD2 (7 bases each). CDR1 is SGHVS, CDR2 FQNEAQ, per germline. The CDR3 runs to 15 residues. The V gene lost 5 bases and the J gene lost 0 bases, with 13 bases spanning the gap. The CDR3 DNA reads TGTGCCAGCAGCGCCGGGGGGACAGACCAAGAGACCCAGTACTTC. The encoded protein is CASSAGGTDQETQYF.

This chain connects TRBV24-1 to TRBJ1-1; no reliable D call. CDR1 and CDR2 from the germline V gene are KGHDR and SFDVKD. Trimming cost V 8 bases and J 4 bases, with 7 bases left between them. This CDR3 comprises 11 residues. CDR3 amino acids: CATKRSTEAFF. CDR3 sequence (DNA): TGTGCCACCAAGCGGAGCACTGAAGCTTTCTTT.

This sequence joins TRBV24-1 and TRBJ2-5, with 9 bases matching TRBD2. Germline values: CDR1 KGHDR, CDR2 SFDVKD. The CDR3 has 18 residues. Trimming at V came to 3 bases and at J to 4 bases, leaving 14 bases not matched to a gene. CDR3 sequence (DNA): TGTGCCACCAGTGATCCCCGGGGTAGCGGGAGTCTTTCAGAGACCCAGTACTTC. Residues: CATSDPRGSGSLSETQYF.

The V call is TRBV20-1, the J call TRBJ1-2, with TRBD1 matching 8 bases. With V trimmed by 1 base and J by 6 bases, 4 bases remained unmatched. Germline-derived CDR1 and CDR2 are DFQATT and SNEGSKA (reference sequence). The CDR3 has 13 residues. The CDR3 coding sequence is TGCAGTGCTAGAGTTGGCAGGGGGCATGGCTACACCTTC. Its translation is CSARVGRGHGYTF.

The table lists this clonotype with many counts. The chain carries TRBV6-6 and TRBJ2-6; unclear D gene. V was trimmed by 5 bases and J by 1 base, leaving 6 bases between them. The CDR3 contains 14 residues. Germline assignment: CDR1 MNHNY and CDR2 SVGAGI (reference sequence). CDR3 in DNA: TGTGCCAGCAGTCCCTTTTCTGGGGCCAACGTCCTGACTTTC. Translating gives CASSPFSGANVLTF.

In DNA, the CDR3 is TGTGCCAGCAGCCCCGGGACAGGCCAACTAAGGGAAAAACTGTTTTTT. Its translation is CASSPGTGQLREKLFF. The chain recombines TRBV5-8 with TRBJ1-4; 8 bases align to TRBD1. The J segment lost 8 bases and the V segment lost 4 bases, leaving 13 bases of the junction unmatched. The CDR3 loop spans 16 amino acids. Germline V gene lookup returns CDR1 SGHTS and CDR2 YDEGEE.

The chain recombines TRBV14 with TRBJ2-5, with unresolved D. V gave up 0 bases and J gave up 4 bases, with 12 bases separating them. CDR3 length equals 15 residues. Germline assignment: CDR1 SGHDN and CDR2 FVKESK. CDR3 DNA sequence: TGTGCCAGCAGCCAAGATCTATATGTCTCAGAGACCCAGTACTTC. Its protein is CASSQDLYVSETQYF.

This clonotype was counted a few times. The V call is TRBV5-6, the J call TRBJ2-7, with 10 bases matching TRBD2. Trimming took 4 bases from V and 2 from J; bases not matched to a gene: 6. The CDR3 is made up of 15 amino acids. The germline V gene encodes CDR1 SGHDT and CDR2 YYEEEE. CDR3 residues: CASSPSGGVPYEQYF. CDR3 nucleotides: TGTGCCAGCAGCCCTAGCGGGGGTGTACCCTACGAGCAGTACTTC. The whole variable domain, remainder taken from reference TRBV5-6 and TRBJ2-7, is DAGVTQSPTHLIKTRGQQVTLRCSPKSGHDTVSWYQQALGQGPQFIFQYYEEEERQRGNFPDRFSGHQFPNYSSELNVNALLLGDSALYLCASSPSGGVPYEQYFGPGTRLTVT.

V gene TRBV7-9 combines with J gene TRBJ2-1, with 8 bases that match TRBD2. Germline V gives CDR1 SEHNR, CDR2 FQNEAQ (reference sequence). The V and J ends lost 6 bases and 4 bases, in that order; junction bases with no gene match: 11. The CDR3 covers 16 residues. CDR3 nucleotides: TGTGCCAGCAGTTTAAGACAGCGGGAGTGGTACAATGAGCAGTTCTTC. Its protein is CASSLRQREWYNEQFF.

Comments on this clonotype: This may arise from a read error, as a much more abundant clone is one base away. DNA for the CDR3: TGTACCAGCAGCTTAGGGACAGAGCCCCAGCATTTT. Translating it yields CTSSLGTEPQHF. The chain uses TRBV7-9 and TRBJ1-5, with 7 bases identical to TRBD1. The CDR3 is made up of 12 amino acids. Germline loops: CDR1 SEHNR, CDR2 FQNEAQ (reference sequence).

The table lists this clonotype with many counts. The chain links TRBV29-1 to TRBJ2-7; D gene ambiguous. Germline lookup yields CDR1 SQVTM and CDR2 ANQGSEA. The CDR3 totals 11 residues. Trimming shortened V by 4 bases and J by 1 base, and 5 bases separated the two germline ends. CDR3 DNA sequence: TGCAGCGTTGTATGGTCCTACGAGCAGTACTTC. Translation: CSVVWSYEQYF.

This clonotype has a count of ten or more. The chain uses TRBV7-2 and TRBJ2-2; tentative D call: TRBD1 (6 bases). The CDR3 runs to 14 residues. V was pared by 5 bases and J by 4 bases, with 11 bases between. CDR1 and CDR2 from the germline V gene are SGHTA and FQGNSA. This CDR3 is CASSELQGTGELFF. The DNA of the CDR3 is TGTGCCAGCAGCGAATTACAGGGCACCGGGGAGCTGTTTTTT.

At least ten counts were recorded for this clonotype. The chain links TRBV11-2 to TRBJ2-7, with D possibly TRBD1 on 5 matching bases. The CDR3 totals 15 residues. The V end was cut by 3 bases, the J end by 3 bases, with 15 bases between. Germline V gene data show CDR1 as SGHAT and CDR2 as FQNNGV. CDR3 coding DNA: TGTGCCAGCAGCTTCGCTCCGGACAACCTCTACGAGCAGTACTTC. Amino acid sequence: CASSFAPDNLYEQYF.